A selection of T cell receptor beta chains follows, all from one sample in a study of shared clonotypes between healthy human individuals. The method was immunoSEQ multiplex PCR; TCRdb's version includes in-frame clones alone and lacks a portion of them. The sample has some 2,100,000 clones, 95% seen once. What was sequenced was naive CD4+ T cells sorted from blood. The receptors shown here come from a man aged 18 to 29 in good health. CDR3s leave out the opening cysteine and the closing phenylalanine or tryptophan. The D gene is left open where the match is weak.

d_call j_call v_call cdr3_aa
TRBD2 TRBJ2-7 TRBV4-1 ASSHGTSGRTYEQY
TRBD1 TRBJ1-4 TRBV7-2 ASSLDRGRRNEKLF
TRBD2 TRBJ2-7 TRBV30 AWSVPSAGGTYEQY
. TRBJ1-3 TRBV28 ASLGGNTIY
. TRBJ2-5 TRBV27 ASSPNQGTQY
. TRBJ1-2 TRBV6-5 ASHKSRGGGYT
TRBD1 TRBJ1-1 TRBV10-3 AISDLDRGPTEAF
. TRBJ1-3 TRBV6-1 ASSELSSQTSGNTIY
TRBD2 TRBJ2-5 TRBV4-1 ASSQVGQGLLAGGQETQY
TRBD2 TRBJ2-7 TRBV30 AWSVLAGAYEQY
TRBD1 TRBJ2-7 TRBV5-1 ASSLSGDRGHEQY
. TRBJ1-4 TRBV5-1 ASSPGETTNEKLF
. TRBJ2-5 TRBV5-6 ASSLIDSQETQY
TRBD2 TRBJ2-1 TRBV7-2 ASSPGGSGSSYNEQF
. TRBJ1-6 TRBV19 ASSIVGENSPLH
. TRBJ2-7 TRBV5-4 ASSLPPGQPYEQY
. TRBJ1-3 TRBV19 ASSILNRRSGNTIY
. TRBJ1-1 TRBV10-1 ASSDSNTEAF
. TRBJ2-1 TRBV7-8 ASSLNNEQF
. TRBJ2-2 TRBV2 ASSLLRSGELF
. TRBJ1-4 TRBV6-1 ASNLSTNEKLF
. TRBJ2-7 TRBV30 AWTGRPYEQY
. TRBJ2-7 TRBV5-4 ASSSGRSSYEQY
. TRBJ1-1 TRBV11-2 ASSLAMLLNTEAF
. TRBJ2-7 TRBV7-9 ASSFDGDFPEQY
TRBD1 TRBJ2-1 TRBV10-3 AITNLGQGEGEQF
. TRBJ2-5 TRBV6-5 ASSYGQYATQY
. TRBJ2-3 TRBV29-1 SVAGGRGTDTQY
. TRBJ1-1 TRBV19 ASSRRIGEAF
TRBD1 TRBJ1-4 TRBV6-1 ASSEGTGGRTNEKLF
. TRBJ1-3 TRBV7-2 ASSLGTGWTGNTIY